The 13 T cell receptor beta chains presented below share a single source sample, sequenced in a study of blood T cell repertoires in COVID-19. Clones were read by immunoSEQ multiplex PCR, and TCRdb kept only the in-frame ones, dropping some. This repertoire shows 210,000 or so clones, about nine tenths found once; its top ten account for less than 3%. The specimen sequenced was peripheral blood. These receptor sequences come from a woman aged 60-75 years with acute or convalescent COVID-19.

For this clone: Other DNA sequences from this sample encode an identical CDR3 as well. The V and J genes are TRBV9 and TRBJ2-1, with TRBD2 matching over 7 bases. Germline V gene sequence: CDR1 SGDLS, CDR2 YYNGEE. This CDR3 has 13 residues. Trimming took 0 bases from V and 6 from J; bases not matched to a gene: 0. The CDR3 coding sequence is TGTGCCAGCAGCGTAGCGGGGGGCAATGAGCAGTTCTTC. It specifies CASSVAGGNEQFF.

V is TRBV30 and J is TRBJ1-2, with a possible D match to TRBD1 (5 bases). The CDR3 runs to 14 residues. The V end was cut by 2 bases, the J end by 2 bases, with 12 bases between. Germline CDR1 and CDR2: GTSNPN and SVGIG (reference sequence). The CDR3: CAWSPGASNYGYTF. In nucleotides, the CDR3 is TGTGCCTGGAGTCCTGGGGCAAGCAACTATGGCTACACCTTC.

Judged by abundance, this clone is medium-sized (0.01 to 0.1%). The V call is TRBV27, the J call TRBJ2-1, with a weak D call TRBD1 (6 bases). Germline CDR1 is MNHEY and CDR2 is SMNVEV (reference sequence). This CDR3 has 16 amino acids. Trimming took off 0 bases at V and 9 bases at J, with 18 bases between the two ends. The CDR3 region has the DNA TGTGCCAGCAGTTTATCCAACAGGGTTAGGCGTAGTGAGCAGTTCTTC. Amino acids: CASSLSNRVRRSEQFF.

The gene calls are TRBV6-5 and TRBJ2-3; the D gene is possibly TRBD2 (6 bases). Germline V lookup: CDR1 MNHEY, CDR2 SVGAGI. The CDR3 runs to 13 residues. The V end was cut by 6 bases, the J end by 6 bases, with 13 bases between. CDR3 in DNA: TGTGCCAGCAGCATGGGGGGATTGGATACGCAGTATTTT. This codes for CASSMGGLDTQYF.

For the CDR3, the DNA is TGTGCCAGCAGCTTCACCGGGACAGGGTCCTACGAGCAGTACTTC. Translated: CASSFTGTGSYEQYF. The chain employs TRBV11-3 and TRBJ2-7; TRBD1 aligns across 9 bases. This CDR3 contains 15 residues. Germline V gene lookup returns CDR1 SGHNT and CDR2 YENEEA. V gave up 3 bases and J gave up 1 base; unmatched junction bases: 4.

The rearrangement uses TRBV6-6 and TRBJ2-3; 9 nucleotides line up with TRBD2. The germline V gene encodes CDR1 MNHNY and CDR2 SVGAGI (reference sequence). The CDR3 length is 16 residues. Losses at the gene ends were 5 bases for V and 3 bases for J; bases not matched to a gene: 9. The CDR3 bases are TGTGCCAGCAGTCCAACCAGGCGGGGGGGGACAGATACGCAGTATTTT. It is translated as CASSPTRRGGTDTQYF.

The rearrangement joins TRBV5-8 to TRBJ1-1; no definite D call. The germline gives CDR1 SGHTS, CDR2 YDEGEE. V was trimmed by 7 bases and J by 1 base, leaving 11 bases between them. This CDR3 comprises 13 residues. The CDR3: CASGREGNTEAFF. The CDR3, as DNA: TGTGCCAGCGGGAGGGAGGGGAACACTGAAGCTTTCTTT.

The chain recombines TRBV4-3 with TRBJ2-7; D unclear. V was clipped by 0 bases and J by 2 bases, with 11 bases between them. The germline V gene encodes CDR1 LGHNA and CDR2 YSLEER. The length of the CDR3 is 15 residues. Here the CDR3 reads CASSQEGEVPYEQYF. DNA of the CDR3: TGCGCCAGCAGCCAAGAGGGCGAAGTGCCCTACGAGCAGTACTTC.

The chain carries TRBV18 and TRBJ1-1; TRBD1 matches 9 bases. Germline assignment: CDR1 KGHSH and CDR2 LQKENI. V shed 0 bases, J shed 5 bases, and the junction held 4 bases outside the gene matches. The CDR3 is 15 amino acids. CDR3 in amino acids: CASSPPGQGRTEAFF. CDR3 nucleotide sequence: TGTGCCAGCTCACCACCGGGACAGGGAAGAACTGAAGCTTTCTTT.

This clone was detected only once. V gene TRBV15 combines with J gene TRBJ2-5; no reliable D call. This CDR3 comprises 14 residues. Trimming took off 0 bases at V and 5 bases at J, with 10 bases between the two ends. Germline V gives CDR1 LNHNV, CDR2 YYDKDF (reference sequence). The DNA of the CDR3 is TGTGCCACCAGCAGAGATGGGCCACCCGAGACCCAGTACTTC. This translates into CATSRDGPPETQYF.

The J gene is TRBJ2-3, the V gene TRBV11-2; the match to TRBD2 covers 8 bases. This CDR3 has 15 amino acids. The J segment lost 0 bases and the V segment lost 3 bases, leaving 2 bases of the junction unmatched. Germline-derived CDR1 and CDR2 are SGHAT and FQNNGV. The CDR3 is CASSLERGSTDTQYF. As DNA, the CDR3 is TGTGCCAGCAGCTTGGAGCGGGGGAGCACAGATACGCAGTATTTT.

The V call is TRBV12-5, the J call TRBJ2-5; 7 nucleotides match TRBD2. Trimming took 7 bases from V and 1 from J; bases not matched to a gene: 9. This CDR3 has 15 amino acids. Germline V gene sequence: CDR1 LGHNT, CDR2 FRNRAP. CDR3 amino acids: CASAPGGGFQETQYF. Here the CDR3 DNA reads TGTGCTAGTGCCCCGGGAGGCGGATTCCAAGAGACCCAGTACTTC. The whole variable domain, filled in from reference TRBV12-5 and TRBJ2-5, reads DARVTQTPRHKVTEMGQEVTMRCQPILGHNTVFWYRQTMMQGLELLAYFRNRAPLDDSGMPKDRFSAEMPDATLATLKIQPSEPRDSAVYFCASAPGGGFQETQYFGPGTRLLVL.

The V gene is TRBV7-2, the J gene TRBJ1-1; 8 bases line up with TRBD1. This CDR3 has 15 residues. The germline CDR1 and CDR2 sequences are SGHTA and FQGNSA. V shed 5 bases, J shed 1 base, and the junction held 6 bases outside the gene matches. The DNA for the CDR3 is TGTGCCAGCAGCGACATGGGGACAGGGAACACTGAAGCTTTCTTT. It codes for CASSDMGTGNTEAFF.